This TCR beta chain is from a study of T cells in Graves' hyperthyroidism and ophthalmopathy. Whole-study context: Staff took peripheral blood when the initial diagnosis was made, before any treatment began.

The CDR3 contains 14 residues. The germline CDR1 and CDR2 sequences are MDHEN and SYDVKM. Between the trimmed V and J ends, which lost 5 bases and 0 bases, there was a span of 7 bases. Participants, patients aged 18 to 65, had newly diagnosed hyperthyroidism with a duration under 2 months. Amplification of TCR beta CDR3 regions was performed using RNA transcripts as template. When the TCR CDR3 underwent first-round RT-PCR, the HTBI primer set was used. TCRdb fed the multiplex PCR reads into MiXCR, producing one record per CDR3 protein. The sample contains a few hundred thousand distinct CDR3 sequences, approximately 13% of which appear only once. This clonotype was picked up many times. The antigen is undetermined. Study-wide points: Most thyroid clonotypes expanded above 0.001 were also detected in blood.

Specimen: blood. The sequence came from a woman between 18 and 29 years old with Graves' hyperthyroidism. The chain recombines TRBV28 with TRBJ2-2; D unclear. Here the CDR3 reads CASSIETNTGELFF. In DNA form, the CDR3 reads TGTGCCAGCAGTATTGAGACGAACACCGGGGAGCTGTTTTTT.